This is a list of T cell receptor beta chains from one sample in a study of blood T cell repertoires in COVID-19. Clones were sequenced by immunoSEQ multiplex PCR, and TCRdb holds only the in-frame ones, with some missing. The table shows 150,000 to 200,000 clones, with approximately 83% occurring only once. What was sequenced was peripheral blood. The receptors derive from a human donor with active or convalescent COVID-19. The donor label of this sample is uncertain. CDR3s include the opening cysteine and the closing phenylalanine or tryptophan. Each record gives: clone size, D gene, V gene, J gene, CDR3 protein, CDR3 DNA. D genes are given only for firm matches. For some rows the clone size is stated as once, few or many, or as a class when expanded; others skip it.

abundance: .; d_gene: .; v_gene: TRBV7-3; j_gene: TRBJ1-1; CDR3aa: CASSRGGPTEAFF; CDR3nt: TGTGCCAGCAGCCGGGGGGGACCCACTGAAGCTTTCTTT
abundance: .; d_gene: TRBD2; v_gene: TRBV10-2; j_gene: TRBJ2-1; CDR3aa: CASTRTSGGGEQFF; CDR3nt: TGCGCCAGCACCCGGACTAGCGGGGGGGGTGAGCAGTTCTTC
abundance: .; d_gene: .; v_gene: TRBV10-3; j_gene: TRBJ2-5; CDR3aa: CAISEETAQETQYF; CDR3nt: TGTGCCATCAGTGAGGAGACAGCACAAGAGACCCAGTACTTC
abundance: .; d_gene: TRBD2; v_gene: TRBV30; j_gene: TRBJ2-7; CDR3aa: CAWSPGRGGHSEQYF; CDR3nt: TGTGCCTGGAGCCCCGGGCGGGGGGGCCATAGCGAGCAGTACTTC
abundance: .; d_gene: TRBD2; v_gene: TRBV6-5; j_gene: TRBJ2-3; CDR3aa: CASSSSGVDTQYF; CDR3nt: TGTGCCAGCAGTTCTAGCGGGGTAGATACGCAGTATTTT
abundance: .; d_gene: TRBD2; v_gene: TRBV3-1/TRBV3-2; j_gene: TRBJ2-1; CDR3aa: CASSQGTSGRRGFEQFF; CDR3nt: TGTGCCAGCAGCCAAGGGACTAGCGGGAGGAGAGGGTTCGAGCAGTTCTTC
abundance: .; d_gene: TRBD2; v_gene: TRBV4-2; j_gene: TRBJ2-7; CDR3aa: CASSQDGGGSYEQYF; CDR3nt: TGTGCCAGCAGCCAAGATGGGGGGGGGTCCTACGAGCAGTACTTC
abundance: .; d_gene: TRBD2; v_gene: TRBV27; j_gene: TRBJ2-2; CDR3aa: CASSQTSGGNTGELFF; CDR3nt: TGTGCCAGCAGTCAGACTAGCGGGGGAAACACCGGGGAGCTGTTTTTT
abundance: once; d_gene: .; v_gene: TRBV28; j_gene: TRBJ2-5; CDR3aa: CASSQLRESLYQETQYF; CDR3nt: TGTGCCAGCAGCCAACTCCGGGAGTCACTATACCAAGAGACCCAGTACTTC
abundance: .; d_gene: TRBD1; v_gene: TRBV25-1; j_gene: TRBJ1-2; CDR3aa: CASSEETGGLYGYTF; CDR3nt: TGTGCCAGCAGTGAAGAGACAGGGGGCTTGTATGGCTACACCTTC
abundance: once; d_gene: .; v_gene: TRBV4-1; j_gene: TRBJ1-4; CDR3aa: CASSQDRGRTNEKLFF; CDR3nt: TGCGCCAGCAGCCAAGATAGGGGAAGAACTAATGAAAAACTGTTTTTT